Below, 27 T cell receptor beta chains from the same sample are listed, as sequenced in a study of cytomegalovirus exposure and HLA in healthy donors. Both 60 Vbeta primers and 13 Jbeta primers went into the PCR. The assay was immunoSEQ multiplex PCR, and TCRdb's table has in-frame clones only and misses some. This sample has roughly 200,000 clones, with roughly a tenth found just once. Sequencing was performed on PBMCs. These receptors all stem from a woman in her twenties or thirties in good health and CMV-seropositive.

In DNA, the CDR3 is TGTGCCAGCAGCTCACCTGACAGTCCCTACGAGCAGTACTTC. Residues: CASSSPDSPYEQYF. The chain carries TRBV5-6 and TRBJ2-7; D is perhaps TRBD1 (5 bases). The CDR3 loop spans 14 amino acids. V lost 3 bases and J lost 2, with 12 bases in between. Germline CDR1 is SGHDT and CDR2 is YYEEEE.

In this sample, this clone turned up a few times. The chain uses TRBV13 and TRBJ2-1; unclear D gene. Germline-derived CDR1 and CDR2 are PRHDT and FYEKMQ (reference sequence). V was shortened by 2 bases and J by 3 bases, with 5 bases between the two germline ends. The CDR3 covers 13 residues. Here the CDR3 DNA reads TGTGCCAGCAGCTTAATCTTCTACAATGAGCAGTTCTTC. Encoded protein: CASSLIFYNEQFF.

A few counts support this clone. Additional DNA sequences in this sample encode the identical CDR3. CDR3 region: CASSSRLGGPLQETQYF. CDR3 nucleotide sequence: TGTGCCAGCAGCTCGCGTTTAGGGGGACCACTCCAAGAGACCCAGTACTTC. V usage is TRBV9 and J usage is TRBJ2-5; tentative D call: TRBD1 (6 bases). The CDR3 sequence is 17 residues long. V was pared by 4 bases and J by 1 base, with 20 bases between. The V gene's germline CDR1 is SGDLS and CDR2 YYNGEE.

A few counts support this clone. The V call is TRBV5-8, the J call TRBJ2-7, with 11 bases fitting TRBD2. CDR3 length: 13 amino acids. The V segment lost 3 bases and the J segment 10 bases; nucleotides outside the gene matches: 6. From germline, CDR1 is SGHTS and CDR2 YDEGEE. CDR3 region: CASSSGLAEAQYF. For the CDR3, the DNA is TGTGCCAGCAGCTCGGGACTAGCGGAGGCACAGTACTTC.

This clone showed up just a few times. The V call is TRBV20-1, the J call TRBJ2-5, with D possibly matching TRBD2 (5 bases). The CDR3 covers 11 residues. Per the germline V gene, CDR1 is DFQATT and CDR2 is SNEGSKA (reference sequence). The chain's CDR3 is CSAGIRETQYF. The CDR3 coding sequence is TGCAGCGCGGGTATACGAGAGACCCAGTACTTC.

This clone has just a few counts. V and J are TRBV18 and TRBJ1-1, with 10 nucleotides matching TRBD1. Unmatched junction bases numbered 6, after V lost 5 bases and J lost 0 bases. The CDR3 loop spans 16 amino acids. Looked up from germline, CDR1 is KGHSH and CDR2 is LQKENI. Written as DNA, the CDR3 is TGTGCCAGCTCAGCAGGGACAGGGGCGATGAACACTGAAGCTTTCTTT. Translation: CASSAGTGAMNTEAFF.

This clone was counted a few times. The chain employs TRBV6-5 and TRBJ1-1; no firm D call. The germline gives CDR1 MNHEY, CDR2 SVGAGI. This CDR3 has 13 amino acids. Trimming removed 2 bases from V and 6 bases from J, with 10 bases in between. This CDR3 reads CASSYGPRAEAFF. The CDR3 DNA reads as TGTGCCAGCAGTTACGGGCCGAGGGCTGAAGCTTTCTTT.

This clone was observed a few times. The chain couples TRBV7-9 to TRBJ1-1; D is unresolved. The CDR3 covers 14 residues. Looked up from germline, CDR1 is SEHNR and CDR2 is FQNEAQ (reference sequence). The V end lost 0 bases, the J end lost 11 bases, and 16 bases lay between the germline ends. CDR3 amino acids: CASSLAARGGRAFF. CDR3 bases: TGTGCCAGCAGCTTAGCAGCGCGTGGAGGGAGGGCTTTCTTT.

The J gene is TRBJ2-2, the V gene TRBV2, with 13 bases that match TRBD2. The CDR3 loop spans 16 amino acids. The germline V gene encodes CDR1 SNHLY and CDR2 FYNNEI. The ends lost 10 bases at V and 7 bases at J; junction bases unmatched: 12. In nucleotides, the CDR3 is TGTGCCACCCGAAAGGGACTAGCGGGAAGGATCGGGGAGCTGTTTTTT. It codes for CATRKGLAGRIGELFF.

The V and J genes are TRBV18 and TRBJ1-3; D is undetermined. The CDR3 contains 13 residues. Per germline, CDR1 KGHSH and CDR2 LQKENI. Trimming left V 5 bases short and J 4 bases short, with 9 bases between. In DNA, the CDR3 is TGTGCCAGCTCAGAGTCATCGGGAAACACCATATATTTT. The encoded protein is CASSESSGNTIYF.

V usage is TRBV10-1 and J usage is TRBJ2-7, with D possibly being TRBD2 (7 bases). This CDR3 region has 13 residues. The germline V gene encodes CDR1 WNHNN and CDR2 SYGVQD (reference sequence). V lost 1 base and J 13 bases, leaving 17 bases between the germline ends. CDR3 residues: CASSEFARGGGYF. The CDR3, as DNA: TGCGCCAGCAGTGAGTTCGCGAGGGGGGGTGGCTACTTC.

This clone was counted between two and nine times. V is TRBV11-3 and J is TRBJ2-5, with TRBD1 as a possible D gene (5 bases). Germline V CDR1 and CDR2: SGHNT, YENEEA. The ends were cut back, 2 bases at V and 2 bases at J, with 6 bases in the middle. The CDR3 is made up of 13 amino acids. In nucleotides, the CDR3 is TGTGCCAGCAGCTTACAGGGTCAAGAGACCCAGTACTTC. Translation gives CASSLQGQETQYF.

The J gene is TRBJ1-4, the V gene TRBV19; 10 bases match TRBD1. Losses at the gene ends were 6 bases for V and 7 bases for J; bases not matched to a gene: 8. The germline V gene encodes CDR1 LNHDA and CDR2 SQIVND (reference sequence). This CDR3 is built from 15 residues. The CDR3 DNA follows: TGTGCCAGTAGGGACCGGGACAGGGGAAGTGAAAAACTGTTTTTT. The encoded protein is CASRDRDRGSEKLFF.

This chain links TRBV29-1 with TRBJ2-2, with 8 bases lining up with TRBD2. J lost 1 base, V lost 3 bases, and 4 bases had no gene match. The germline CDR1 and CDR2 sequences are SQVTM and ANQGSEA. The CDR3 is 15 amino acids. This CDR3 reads CSVEGLAGNTGELFF. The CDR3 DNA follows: TGCAGCGTTGAGGGGCTAGCGGGGAACACCGGGGAGCTGTTTTTT.

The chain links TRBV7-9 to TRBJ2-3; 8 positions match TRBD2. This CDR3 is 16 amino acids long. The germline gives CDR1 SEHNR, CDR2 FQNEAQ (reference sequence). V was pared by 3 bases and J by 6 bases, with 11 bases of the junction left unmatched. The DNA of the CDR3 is TGTGCCAGCAGCTTTGAAGATTTTGGACTAGCCGATACGCAGTATTTT. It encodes CASSFEDFGLADTQYF.

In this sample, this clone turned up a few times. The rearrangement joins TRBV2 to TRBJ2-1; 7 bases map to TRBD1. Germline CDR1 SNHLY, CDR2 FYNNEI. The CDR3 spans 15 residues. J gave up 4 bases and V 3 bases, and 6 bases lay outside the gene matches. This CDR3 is CASSDGQAVYNEQFF. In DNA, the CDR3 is TGTGCCAGCAGTGATGGACAGGCAGTTTACAATGAGCAGTTCTTC.

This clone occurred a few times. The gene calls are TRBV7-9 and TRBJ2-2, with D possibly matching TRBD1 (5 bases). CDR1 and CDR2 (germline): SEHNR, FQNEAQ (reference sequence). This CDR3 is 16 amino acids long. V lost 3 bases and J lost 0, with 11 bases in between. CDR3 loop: CASSLWTNANTGELFF. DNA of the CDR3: TGTGCCAGCAGCTTGTGGACAAACGCGAACACCGGGGAGCTGTTTTTT.

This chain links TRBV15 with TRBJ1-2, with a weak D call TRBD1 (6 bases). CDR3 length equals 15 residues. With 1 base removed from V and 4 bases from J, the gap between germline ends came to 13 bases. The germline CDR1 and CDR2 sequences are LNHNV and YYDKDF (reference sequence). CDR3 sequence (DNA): TGTGCCACCAGCAGAGGCCCGACAGGAGTCTATGGCTACACCTTC. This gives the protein CATSRGPTGVYGYTF.

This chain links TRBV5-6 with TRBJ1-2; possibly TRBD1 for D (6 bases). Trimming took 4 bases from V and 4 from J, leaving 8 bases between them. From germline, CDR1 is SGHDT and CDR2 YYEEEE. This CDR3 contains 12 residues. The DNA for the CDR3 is TGTGCCAGCAGCCCACAGGGCTATGGCTACACCTTC. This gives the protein CASSPQGYGYTF. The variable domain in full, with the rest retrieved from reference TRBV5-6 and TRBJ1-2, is DAGVTQSPTHLIKTRGQQVTLRCSPKSGHDTVSWYQQALGQGPQFIFQYYEEEERQRGNFPDRFSGHQFPNYSSELNVNALLLGDSALYLCASSPQGYGYTFGSGTRLTVV.

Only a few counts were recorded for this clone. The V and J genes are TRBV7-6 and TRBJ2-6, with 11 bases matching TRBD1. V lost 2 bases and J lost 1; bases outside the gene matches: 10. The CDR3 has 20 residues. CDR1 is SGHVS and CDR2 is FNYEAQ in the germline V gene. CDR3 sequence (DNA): TGTGCCAGCAGCTTACGGACAGGGGGCGCGAAATGGTCTGGGGCCAACGTCCTGACTTTC. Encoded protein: CASSLRTGGAKWSGANVLTF.

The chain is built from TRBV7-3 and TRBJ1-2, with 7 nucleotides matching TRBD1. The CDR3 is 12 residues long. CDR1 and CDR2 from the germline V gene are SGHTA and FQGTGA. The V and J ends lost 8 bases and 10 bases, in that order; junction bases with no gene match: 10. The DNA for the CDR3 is TGTGCCAGCTCAGGGACAGAGGGGTACTACACCTTC. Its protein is CASSGTEGYYTF.

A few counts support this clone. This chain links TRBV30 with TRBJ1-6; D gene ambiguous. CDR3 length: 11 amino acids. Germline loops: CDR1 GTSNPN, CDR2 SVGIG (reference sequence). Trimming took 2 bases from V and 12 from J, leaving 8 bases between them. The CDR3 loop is CAWSNRGPLHF. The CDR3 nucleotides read TGTGCCTGGAGTAACCGCGGACCCCTCCACTTT.

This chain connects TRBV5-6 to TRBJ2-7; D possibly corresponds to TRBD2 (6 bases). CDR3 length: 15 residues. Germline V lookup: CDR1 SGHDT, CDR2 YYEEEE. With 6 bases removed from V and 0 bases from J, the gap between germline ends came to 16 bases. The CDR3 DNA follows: TGTGCCAGCACCTTTGGGACTTTCAGCTCCTACGAGCAGTACTTC. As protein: CASTFGTFSSYEQYF.

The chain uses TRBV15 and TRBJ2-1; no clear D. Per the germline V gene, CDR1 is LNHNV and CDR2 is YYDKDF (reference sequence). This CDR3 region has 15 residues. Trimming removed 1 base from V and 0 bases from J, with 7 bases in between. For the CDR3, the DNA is TGTGCCACCAGCAGAGTTCGGTCCTCCTACAATGAGCAGTTCTTC. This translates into CATSRVRSSYNEQFF. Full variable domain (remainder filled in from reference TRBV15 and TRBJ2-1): DAMVIQNPRYQVTQFGKPVTLSCSQTLNHNVMYWYQQKSSQAPKLLFHYYDKDFNNEADTPDNFQSRRPNTSFCFLDIRSPGLGDTAMYLCATSRVRSSYNEQFFGPGTRLTVL.

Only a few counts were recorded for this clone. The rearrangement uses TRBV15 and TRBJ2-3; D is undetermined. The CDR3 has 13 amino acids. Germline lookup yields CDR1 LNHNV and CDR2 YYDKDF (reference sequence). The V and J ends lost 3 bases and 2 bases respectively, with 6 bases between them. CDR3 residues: CATSSGITDTQYF. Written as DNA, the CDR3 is TGTGCCACCAGCAGCGGTATCACAGATACGCAGTATTTT.

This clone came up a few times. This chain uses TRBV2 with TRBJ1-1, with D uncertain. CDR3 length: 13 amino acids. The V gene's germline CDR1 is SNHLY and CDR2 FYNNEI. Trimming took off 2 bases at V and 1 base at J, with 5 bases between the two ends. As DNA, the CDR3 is TGTGCCAGCAGTGAACTCCGGAACACTGAAGCTTTCTTT. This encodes CASSELRNTEAFF. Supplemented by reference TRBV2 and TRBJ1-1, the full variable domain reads EPEVTQTPSHQVTQMGQEVILRCVPISNHLYFYWYRQILGQKVEFLVSFYNNEISEKSEIFDDQFSVERPDGSNFTLKIRSTKLEDSAMYFCASSELRNTEAFFGQGTRLTVV.

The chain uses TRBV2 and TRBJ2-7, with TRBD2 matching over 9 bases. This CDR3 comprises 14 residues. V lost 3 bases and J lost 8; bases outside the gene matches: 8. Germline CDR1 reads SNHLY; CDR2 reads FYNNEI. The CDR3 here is CASSDLLAGTKQYF. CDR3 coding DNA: TGTGCCAGCAGTGATCTCCTAGCGGGAACAAAGCAGTACTTC.